A selection of T cell receptor beta chains follows, all from one sample in a study of metastatic and nonmetastatic thyroid tumors. TCRdb recomputed clones from the PCR reads via MiXCR. The profile shows around 18,000 clones, 30% to 40% of them singletons. The material sequenced was tumor tissue. These receptors were obtained from a female donor with papillary thyroid cancer or a benign thyroid nodule (not recorded which). Some clones in this sample may be carry-over from other donors' samples. Both conserved end residues are part of each CDR3. The order of the fields is clone size, D gene, J gene, V gene, CDR3 DNA, CDR3 protein. The D gene is left open where the match is weak. The size of a clone is reported for some rows only, either as once, few or many, or as a class for expanded clones.

. | . | TRBJ1-1 | TRBV10-3 | TGTGCCATCAAAGGGAACCAGGCGGCTGAAGCTTTCTTT | CAIKGNQAAEAFF
. | . | TRBJ1-5 | TRBV19 | TGTGCCAGTAGTATAAGGATGTTTCAGGGTGGGACCCAGAATCAGCCCCAGCATTTT | CASSIRMFQGGTQNQPQHF
. | . | TRBJ1-2 | TRBV6-1 | TGTGCCAGCAGTGGGGGGACAATTACTAACTATGGCTACACCTTC | CASSGGTITNYGYTF
few | . | TRBJ1-2 | TRBV6-1 | TGTGCCAGCAGCGGGGATGACTATGGCTACACCTTC | CASSGDDYGYTF
many | . | TRBJ2-2 | TRBV10-2 | TGCGCCAGCAAGCGGGACACCAACACCGGGGAGCTGTTTTTT | CASKRDTNTGELFF
few | . | TRBJ2-7 | TRBV5-6 | TGTGCCAGCAGCTGGGTTACGGACGAGCAGTACTTC | CASSWVTDEQYF
. | . | TRBJ1-5 | TRBV20-1 | TGCAGTGCTAGGACCGATAGCAATCAGCCCCAGCATTTT | CSARTDSNQPQHF
. | . | TRBJ1-3 | TRBV3-1 | TGTGCCAGCAGCCAAGAAAACGCGTGGAGTGGAAACACCATAGATTTT | CASSQENAWSGNTIDF
few | TRBD2 | TRBJ2-3 | TRBV6-2/TRBV6-3 | TGTGCCAGCAGTTCAATAGCGGGGGGCACAGATACGCAGTATTTT | CASSSIAGGTDTQYF
few | . | TRBJ2-5 | TRBV10-3 | TGTGCCATCAGTAGACTGGGAGCTCAAGAGACCCAGTACTTC | CAISRLGAQETQYF
. | TRBD1 | TRBJ1-2 | TRBV11-2 | TGTGCCAGCAGCCCCCGGGACAGGGCATATGGCTACACCTTC | CASSPRDRAYGYTF
. | . | TRBJ2-1 | TRBV5-5 | TGTGCCAGCAGCTTGGGGGCAGGGAATGAGCAGTTCTTC | CASSLGAGNEQFF
few | . | TRBJ2-2 | TRBV4-3 | TGCGCCAGCAGCCACGGGTGGCGGGCGGAACCTGACGGGGAGCTGTTTTTT | CASSHGWRAEPDGELFF
. | . | TRBJ2-1 | TRBV14 | TGTGCCAGCAGCCAAGACCTCGGGGCGGTTATCGGCGATGAGCAGTTCTTC | CASSQDLGAVIGDEQFF
. | TRBD1 | TRBJ1-2 | TRBV27 | TGTGCCAGCAGTTTGACCGGACAGGTCCTGAACTATGGCTACACCTTC | CASSLTGQVLNYGYTF
. | . | TRBJ1-1 | TRBV10-2 | TGCGCCAGCAGTTCCTTAGCGGGGAACACTGAAGCTTTCTTT | CASSSLAGNTEAFF
. | . | TRBJ2-7 | TRBV5-1 | TGCGCCAGCAGCTTGGGAGGTGGGGTTGCGTACGAGCAGTACTTC | CASSLGGGVAYEQYF
. | TRBD2 | TRBJ2-7 | TRBV7-8 | TGTGCCAGCAGCTCCGGGACTAGGCTCTACGAGCAGTACTTC | CASSSGTRLYEQYF
. | . | TRBJ2-5 | TRBV9 | TGTGCCAGCAGCGTTGATTTGAGGCAGGAGACCCAGTACTTC | CASSVDLRQETQYF
. | . | TRBJ2-7 | TRBV6-6 | TGTGCCAGCAGTTACGACTCGGGCGCCCCCTACGAGCAGTACTTC | CASSYDSGAPYEQYF
many | . | TRBJ2-5 | TRBV9 | TGTGCCAGCAGCGTAGTTGGTAGCGGAGGGGAGACCCAGTACTTC | CASSVVGSGGETQYF
few | . | TRBJ2-7 | TRBV28 | TGTGCCAGCAGGCACCGGGGGCGGATTAGATACGAGCAGTACTTC | CASRHRGRIRYEQYF
many | . | TRBJ1-1 | TRBV28 | TGTGCCAGCAGTTTATCACAGGTTGAAGCTTTCTTT | CASSLSQVEAFF
. | TRBD2 | TRBJ2-3 | TRBV10-1 | TGCGCCTGCTCGTCTAGCGGGGGGTCAGATACGCAGTATTTT | CACSSSGGSDTQYF
few | . | TRBJ2-3 | TRBV4-2 | TGTGCCAGCAGCCAAGGGGCAGGAGGAGATACGCAGTATTTT | CASSQGAGGDTQYF
. | . | TRBJ2-1 | TRBV19 | TGTGCCAGTAGTATAGATCAGGGGGGGTCCTCCTACAATGAGCAGTTCTTC | CASSIDQGGSSYNEQFF
medium-sized | TRBD1 | TRBJ2-7 | TRBV2 | TGTGCCAGGGGGGGGGACAGGGGGAATGACGAGCAGTACTTC | CARGGDRGNDEQYF
many | TRBD1 | TRBJ1-1 | TRBV11-1 | TGTGCCAGCAGCGCCGTCAGGGGGTTCAAAAATGAAGCTTTCTTT | CASSAVRGFKNEAFF
. | . | TRBJ2-3 | TRBV12-3/TRBV12-4 | TGTGCCAGCAGCCTTGGAATCACTAGCACAGAGACGCAGTATTTT | CASSLGITSTETQYF
. | TRBD2 | TRBJ2-1 | TRBV7-3 | TGTGCCTCCAGCCGACTAGCGGGGTACAATGAGCAGTTCTTC | CASSRLAGYNEQFF
few | TRBD1 | TRBJ1-5 | TRBV6-1 | TGTGCCAGCAGTGCTACAGGGGGCACCAATCAGCCCCAGCATTTT | CASSATGGTNQPQHF
few | . | TRBJ2-7 | TRBV6-1 | TGTGCCAGCAGTCCCGAGGCAGGACCTTCCTACGAGCAGTACTTC | CASSPEAGPSYEQYF
. | . | TRBJ2-5 | TRBV11-1 | TGTGCCAGCAGCTTAACTTATGTACAAGAGACCCAGTATTTC | CASSLTYVQETQYF
few | TRBD2 | TRBJ2-3 | TRBV2 | TGTGCCAGCAGACTAGCGGGGGAAGATACGCAGTATTTT | CASRLAGEDTQYF
medium-sized | TRBD1 | TRBJ2-5 | TRBV2 | TGTGCCAGCAGTGAAACCAGTGGACAGGGGGCTGAGACCCAGTACTTC | CASSETSGQGAETQYF
. | . | TRBJ2-2 | TRBV7-9 | TGTGCCAGCAGCTTACCCCAGGGAAGGGAGCTGTTTTTT | CASSLPQGRELFF
. | . | TRBJ2-1 | TRBV13 | TGTGCCAGCAGCCCCCGAAGGGGGGGTTATGAGCAGTTCTTC | CASSPRRGGYEQFF
. | . | TRBJ2-7 | TRBV20-1 | TGCAGTGCTAGAGGGTCAGGGCTCCGGGAGGAGCAGTACTTC | CSARGSGLREEQYF
few | . | TRBJ2-7 | TRBV6-2/TRBV6-3 | TGTGCCAGCAGTTCCCGGGACGGTCCCTACGAGCAGTACTTC | CASSSRDGPYEQYF
. | . | TRBJ2-1 | TRBV5-1 | TGCGCCAGCAGCTGGGAGCGGTACAATGAGCAGTTCTTC | CASSWERYNEQFF
. | . | TRBJ2-7 | TRBV28 | TGTGCCAGCAGTTTTCGCACCTACGAGCAGTACTTC | CASSFRTYEQYF